One sample yielded the 16 T cell receptor beta chains listed below, sequenced in a study of Ad26.COV2.S vaccination and SARS-CoV-2 variants. This table comes from immunoSEQ multiplex PCR, and its TCRdb copy is limited to in-frame clones, with some not included. This sample has about 400,000 clones; 83% occur once, and the top ten carry about 7.4%. Treatment defined: around 19 received Ad26.COV2.S at low or high dose, single or two shots; about 5 received placebo; per-sample allocation not given. On day 63 after the first injection, vaccine and placebo recipients gave samples. The specimen was peripheral blood, collected in a trial of Ad26.COV2.S vaccine versus placebo. The receptors were gathered from a person between 18 and 60 years old who received the Ad26.COV2.S COVID-19 vaccine or a placebo.

This rearrangement joins TRBV11-3 to TRBJ1-6; D possibly corresponds to TRBD1 (5 bases). Germline loops: CDR1 SGHNT, CDR2 YENEEA. The CDR3 totals 15 residues. Trimming cost V 1 base and J 5 bases, with 9 bases left between them. The CDR3 region has the DNA TGTGCCAGCAGCTTAGGGGGGTTCAATAATTCACCCCTCCACTTT. This gives the protein CASSLGGFNNSPLHF.

The V call is TRBV7-2, the J call TRBJ1-4; weak D call: TRBD1 (5 bases). Germline CDR1 SGHTA, CDR2 FQGNSA. The germline V and J ends were trimmed by 1 base and 4 bases, with 10 bases remaining between them. This CDR3 has 15 amino acids. CDR3 nucleotide sequence: TGTGCCAGCAGCTTAGGGGGGACTCGTAATGAAAAACTGTTTTTT. It is translated as CASSLGGTRNEKLFF.

This clone was detected only once. This rearrangement joins TRBV10-3 to TRBJ2-7, with D hard to call. This CDR3 has 16 residues. Trimming cost V 0 bases and J 0 bases, with 12 bases left between them. Germline values: CDR1 ENHRY, CDR2 SYGVKD. The CDR3 protein is CAISESYLPSSYEQYF. Written as DNA, the CDR3 is TGTGCCATCAGTGAGTCGTACCTCCCCAGCTCCTACGAGCAGTACTTC.

This clone was seen many times. V usage is TRBV5-6 and J usage is TRBJ2-7; D tentatively reads TRBD1 or TRBD2 (5 bases each). This CDR3 is 15 amino acids long. The ends were cut back, 2 bases at V and 5 bases at J, with 17 bases in the middle. Germline V gives CDR1 SGHDT, CDR2 YYEEEE. CDR3 bases: TGTGCCAGCAGCTTCACCGGGACGGCCTCTCACGAGCAGTACTTC. It is translated as CASSFTGTASHEQYF.

The chain has TRBV13 and TRBJ1-1, with 7 bases lining up with TRBD1. The CDR3 spans 14 residues. The germline V gene encodes CDR1 PRHDT and CDR2 FYEKMQ (reference sequence). Trimming took 6 bases from V and 0 from J; bases not matched to a gene: 4. CDR3 sequence reads: CASSPTGVNTEAFF. The CDR3 DNA follows: TGTGCCAGCAGTCCCACAGGGGTGAACACTGAAGCTTTCTTT.

V and J are TRBV6-5 and TRBJ1-1; D gene uncertain. V was pared by 6 bases and J by 1 base, with 9 bases between. The germline gives CDR1 MNHEY, CDR2 SVGAGI. CDR3 size: 13 residues. CDR3 residues: CASRLHTNTEAFF. The CDR3 nucleotides are TGTGCCAGCAGACTTCATACGAACACTGAAGCTTTCTTT.

The chain recombines TRBV29-1 with TRBJ2-5, with D possibly matching TRBD2 (7 bases). CDR3 length equals 13 residues. Per germline, CDR1 SQVTM and CDR2 ANQGSEA. V lost 1 base and J 5 bases, leaving 11 bases between the germline ends. CDR3 sequence: CSVEGGGGETQYF. CDR3 coding DNA: TGCAGCGTTGAAGGTGGCGGGGGCGAGACCCAGTACTTC.

This chain joins TRBV3-1 (or the pseudogene TRBV3-2) and TRBJ1-2, with D hard to call. The CDR3 is 13 residues long. V gave up 5 bases and J gave up 4 bases, with 11 bases separating them. Germline CDR1 LGHDT, CDR2 YNNKEL (reference sequence). CDR3 loop: CASSSDGVYGYTF. The CDR3 DNA reads TGTGCCAGCAGCTCGGACGGGGTCTATGGCTACACCTTC.

The chain links TRBV29-1 to TRBJ1-1; D call uncertain. CDR1 and CDR2 (germline): SQVTM, ANQGSEA. V lost 3 bases, J lost 1 base, and 12 bases lay in between. This CDR3 contains 14 residues. CDR3 in amino acids: CSVDSGNRNTEAFF. The CDR3 DNA sequence: TGCAGCGTTGATTCGGGTAACAGGAACACTGAAGCTTTCTTT.

J is TRBJ2-5 and V is TRBV7-2, with 9 bases that match TRBD1. The CDR3 is made up of 14 amino acids. Germline assignment: CDR1 SGHTA and CDR2 FQGNSA. V shed 2 bases and J 5 bases; nucleotides not matched to a gene: 3. The CDR3 region is CASSLNRGQETQYF. The CDR3 DNA is TGTGCCAGCAGCTTAAACAGGGGGCAGGAGACCCAGTACTTC.

CDR3 region: CASSLTGPNYGYTF. For the CDR3, the DNA is TGTGCCAGCAGCTTGACAGGCCCTAACTATGGCTACACCTTC. This chain connects TRBV5-4 to TRBJ1-2; TRBD1 is a possible D gene (5 bases). The ends were cut back, 1 base at V and 0 bases at J, with 7 bases in the middle. The CDR3 has 14 residues. The germline gives CDR1 SGHNT, CDR2 YYREEE (reference sequence).

The chain recombines TRBV28 with TRBJ2-3, with D possibly being TRBD2 (5 bases). CDR1 and CDR2 (germline): MDHEN, SYDVKM. V lost 5 bases and J lost 1, with 16 bases in between. The CDR3 extends over 16 amino acids. The CDR3 bases are TGTGCCAGCAGTCATTTCTCCCTAGCTGGCACAGATACGCAGTATTTT. Amino acids: CASSHFSLAGTDTQYF.

V gene TRBV2 combines with J gene TRBJ2-1; 12 bases match TRBD2. V trimming: 5 bases; J trimming: 0 bases; junction bases outside the gene matches: 2. This CDR3 has 16 residues. Per germline, CDR1 SNHLY and CDR2 FYNNEI. This chain's CDR3 is CASSLAGGPSYNEQFF. CDR3 DNA: TGTGCCAGCAGTCTAGCGGGGGGGCCCTCCTACAATGAGCAGTTCTTC. Drawing the rest from reference TRBV2 and TRBJ2-1, the complete variable domain is EPEVTQTPSHQVTQMGQEVILRCVPISNHLYFYWYRQILGQKVEFLVSFYNNEISEKSEIFDDQFSVERPDGSNFTLKIRSTKLEDSAMYFCASSLAGGPSYNEQFFGPGTRLTVL.

CDR3 bases: TGTGCCAGCAGGAGGGCCCCCGGAGATAATTCACCCCTCCACTTT. Amino acid sequence: CASRRAPGDNSPLHF. V and J are TRBV5-6 and TRBJ1-6; D is uncertain. The CDR3 extends over 15 amino acids. V dropped 5 bases and J dropped 5 bases, with 14 bases sitting between them. CDR1 is SGHDT and CDR2 is YYEEEE in the germline V gene.

This clone occurred a few times. This chain links TRBV10-1 with TRBJ2-2; D uncertain. The CDR3 covers 13 residues. V was cut by 6 bases and J by 2 bases, with 7 bases left in between. Germline CDR1 reads WNHNN; CDR2 reads SYGVQD (reference sequence). In DNA form, the CDR3 reads TGCGCCAGCAGCGACAAAAACACCGGGGAGCTGTTTTTT. Its protein is CASSDKNTGELFF.

The chain carries TRBV7-2 and TRBJ2-7, with 9 bases identical to TRBD1. Germline V gene sequence: CDR1 SGHTA, CDR2 FQGNSA. The junction had 9 bases not matched to a gene; V was cut back by 3 bases and J by 3 bases. The CDR3 sequence is 16 residues long. The CDR3 reads CASSLAGTGLFYEQYF. In nucleotides, the CDR3 is TGTGCCAGCAGCTTGGCCGGGACAGGGTTGTTCTACGAGCAGTACTTC. The full variable domain, in which reference TRBV7-2 and TRBJ2-7 provide the parts outside the CDR3, is GAGVSQSPSNKVTEKGKDVELRCDPISGHTALYWYRQSLGQGLEFLIYFQGNSAPDKSGLPSDRFSAERTGGSVSTLTIQRTQQEDSAVYLCASSLAGTGLFYEQYFGPGTRLTVT.